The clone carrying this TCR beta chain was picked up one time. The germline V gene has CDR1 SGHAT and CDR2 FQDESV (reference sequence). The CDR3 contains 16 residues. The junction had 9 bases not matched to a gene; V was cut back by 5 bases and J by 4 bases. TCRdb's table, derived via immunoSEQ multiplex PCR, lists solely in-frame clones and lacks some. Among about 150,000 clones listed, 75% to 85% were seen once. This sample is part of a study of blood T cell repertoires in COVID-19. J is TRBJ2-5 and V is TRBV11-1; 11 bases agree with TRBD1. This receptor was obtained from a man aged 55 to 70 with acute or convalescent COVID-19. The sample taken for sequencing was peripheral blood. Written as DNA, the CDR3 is TGTGCCAGCAGCCTTAGAGGACAGGGGGCGGGAGAGACCCAGTACTTC. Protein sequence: CASSLRGQGAGETQYF. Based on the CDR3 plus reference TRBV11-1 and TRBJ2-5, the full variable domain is EAEVAQSPRYKITEKSQAVAFWCDPISGHATLYWYRQILGQGPELLVQFQDESVVDDSQLPKDRFSAERLKGVDSTLKIQPAELGDSAMYLCASSLRGQGAGETQYFGPGTRLLVL.